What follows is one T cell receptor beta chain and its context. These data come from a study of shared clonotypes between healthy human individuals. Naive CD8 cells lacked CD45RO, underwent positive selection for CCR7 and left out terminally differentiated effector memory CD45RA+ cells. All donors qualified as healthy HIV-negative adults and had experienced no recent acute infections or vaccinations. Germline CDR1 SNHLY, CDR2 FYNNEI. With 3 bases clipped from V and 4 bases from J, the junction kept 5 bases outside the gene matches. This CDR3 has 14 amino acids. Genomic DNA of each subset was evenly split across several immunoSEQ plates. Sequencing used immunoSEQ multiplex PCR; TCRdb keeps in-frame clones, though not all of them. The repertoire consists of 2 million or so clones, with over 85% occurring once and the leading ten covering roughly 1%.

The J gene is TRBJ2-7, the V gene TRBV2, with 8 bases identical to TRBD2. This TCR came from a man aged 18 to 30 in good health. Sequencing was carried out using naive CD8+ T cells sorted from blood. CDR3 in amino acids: CASSDQRESYEQYF. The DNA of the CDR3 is TGTGCCAGCAGTGACCAGCGGGAGTCTTACGAGCAGTACTTC. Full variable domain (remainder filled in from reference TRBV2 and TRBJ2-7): EPEVTQTPSHQVTQMGQEVILRCVPISNHLYFYWYRQILGQKVEFLVSFYNNEISEKSEIFDDQFSVERPDGSNFTLKIRSTKLEDSAMYFCASSDQRESYEQYFGPGTRLTVT.